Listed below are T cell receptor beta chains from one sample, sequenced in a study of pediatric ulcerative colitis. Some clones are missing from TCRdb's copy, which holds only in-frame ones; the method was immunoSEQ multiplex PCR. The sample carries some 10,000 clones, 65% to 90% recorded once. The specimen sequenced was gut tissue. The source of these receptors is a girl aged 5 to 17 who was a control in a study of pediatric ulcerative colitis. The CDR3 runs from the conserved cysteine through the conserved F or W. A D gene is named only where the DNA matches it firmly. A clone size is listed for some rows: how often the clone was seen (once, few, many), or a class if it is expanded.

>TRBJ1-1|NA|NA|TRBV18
TGTGCCAGCTCACCAATACTTGACAGCGGCTTCACTGAAGCTTTCTTT
CASSPILDSGFTEAFF
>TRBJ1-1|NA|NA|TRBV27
TGTGCCAGCAGTCCCGGGTGGGACACTGAAGCTTTCTTT
CASSPGWDTEAFF
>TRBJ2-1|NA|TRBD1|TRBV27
TGTGCCAGCAGAGGTAGACAGGGGGTTGACAATGAGCAGTTCTTC
CASRGRQGVDNEQFF
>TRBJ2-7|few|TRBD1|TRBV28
TGTGCCAGCAGTCCGCCGGACAGGTTTAGCGAGCAGTACTTC
CASSPPDRFSEQYF
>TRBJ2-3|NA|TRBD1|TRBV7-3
TGTGCCAGCAGCATATTAGGACAGGGTAGCACAGATACGCAGTATTTT
CASSILGQGSTDTQYF
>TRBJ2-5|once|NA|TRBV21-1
TGTGCCAGCAGCAACGGGGTTCGGGACGCTAAGAAAGAGACCCAGTACTTC
CASSNGVRDAKKETQYF
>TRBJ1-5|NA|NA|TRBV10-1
TGCGCCAGCAGGACCTCGGGACCCCAGCATTTT
CASRTSGPQHF
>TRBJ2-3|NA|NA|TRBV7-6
TGTGCCAGCAGCACAACAACGGACTTCACAGATACGCAGTATTTT
CASSTTTDFTDTQYF
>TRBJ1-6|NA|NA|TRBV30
TGTGCCTGGAAGCAGGGGCCCCCAATCGCCCTCCACTTT
CAWKQGPPIALHF
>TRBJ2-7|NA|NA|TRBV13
TGTGCCAGTAGACCCGGGGGCGCGTCGTACGAGCAGTACTTC
CASRPGGASYEQYF
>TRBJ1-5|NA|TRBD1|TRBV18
TGTGCCAGCTCAGAGACAGGGATACCAAATCAGCCCCAGCATTTT
CASSETGIPNQPQHF
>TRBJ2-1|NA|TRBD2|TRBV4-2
TGTGCCAGCAGCGAGTCCCCTAGCGGAGACTACAATGAGCAGTTCTTC
CASSESPSGDYNEQFF
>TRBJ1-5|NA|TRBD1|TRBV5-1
TGCGCCAGCAGCTTGGCCCCGGACAGGGTGCAGCCCCAGCATTTT
CASSLAPDRVQPQHF